This TCR beta chain is drawn from a study of T cell repertoires in cytomegalovirus infection. TCRdb ran MiXCR on the reads and lists one entry per CDR3 protein. The sample includes around 140,000 distinct CDR3 sequences, about 6.5% of them seen just once. General study results and limits: HLA-C-restricted CMV-specific TCR beta clonotypes were dominant in the ex vivo response. Individuals carrying CMV plus the relevant HLA were identified by cumulative frequency of public TCR beta families.

This clonotype has a count of ten or more. Antigen: not known. Trimming left V 5 bases short and J 0 bases short, with 17 bases between. The CDR3 runs 17 residues. Germline values: CDR1 SGHTA, CDR2 FQGNSA. This rearrangement joins TRBV7-2 to TRBJ1-3, with TRBD1 as a possible D gene (5 bases). Material for sequencing was PBMCs. The TCR originated in a human donor in good health (CMV status not recorded). Some clones in this sample may be carry-over from other donors' samples. CDR3 protein: CASSPGTGRYSGNTIYF. CDR3 bases: TGTGCCAGCAGCCCAGGGACTGGCCGATACTCTGGAAACACCATATATTTT.